The clone carrying this TCR beta chain was counted a single time. From the reads, TCRdb called clonotypes with MiXCR, one entry per CDR3 protein. The sample lists around 530,000 distinct CDR3 sequences, around 27% occurring once. The data originate from a study of T cell repertoires in cytomegalovirus infection. Study-level background: Through public TCR beta signatures, both CMV infection and matching HLA type were indicated.

The CDR3 is 18 residues long. Germline CDR1 LGHNA, CDR2 YNFKEQ. J was trimmed by 1 base and V by 1 base; bases with no gene match: 9. The rearrangement uses TRBV4-2 and TRBJ2-1; 8 bases map to TRBD2. Sequenced input: PBMCs. This sequence originates from a human donor in good health (CMV status not recorded). Some clones in this sample may be carry-over from other donors' samples. CDR3 amino acids: CASSQAPLAGRSYNEQFF. CDR3 DNA: TGTGCCAGCAGCCAAGCTCCCTTAGCGGGAAGGTCCTACAATGAGCAGTTCTTC.